This is a list of T cell receptor beta chains from one sample in a study of T-cell memory formation after mild COVID-19. TCRdb re-called the 5' RACE reads with MiXCR, one entry per CDR3 protein. Seen here are 100,000 to 150,000 distinct CDR3 sequences, about 17% observed once, and the top ten hold roughly 5.2%. The sequenced material came from PBMCs or a T cell subset sorted from them (not recorded which). The source of these receptors is a man between 18 and 35 years old who had mild COVID-19 (a few samples of this study predate the infection). Cell type and time point are not known. The CDR3 runs from the conserved cysteine through the conserved F or W. A D gene is named only where the DNA matches it firmly. A clone size is listed for some rows: how often the clone was seen (once, few, many), or a class if it is expanded.

length: 13
V: TRBV4-3
J: TRBJ2-1
D: NA
size: NA
DNA: TGCGCCAGCAGCCCCTTGAGCGGTAATGAGCAGTTCTTC
CDR3: CASSPLSGNEQFF

length: 13
V: TRBV18
J: TRBJ2-5
D: TRBD2
size: NA
DNA: TGTGCCAGCTCACCTGTTGCTAGCGGGACCCAGTACTTC
CDR3: CASSPVASGTQYF

length: 13
V: TRBV7-2
J: TRBJ1-2
D: NA
size: few
DNA: TGTGCCAGCAGCTTAGAAGCTAATATTGGCTACACCTTC
CDR3: CASSLEANIGYTF

length: 16
V: TRBV4-2
J: TRBJ2-7
D: TRBD2
size: NA
DNA: TGTGCCAGCAGCCAAGCCCCGCTAGCGGGGGCCTACGAGCAGTACTTC
CDR3: CASSQAPLAGAYEQYF

length: 14
V: TRBV12-3/TRBV12-4
J: TRBJ2-2
D: TRBD1
size: once
DNA: TGTGCCAGCCGCCAGACAGGGCAAACCGGGGAGCTGTTTTTT
CDR3: CASRQTGQTGELFF

length: 13
V: TRBV30
J: TRBJ2-7
D: TRBD2
size: few
DNA: TGTGCCTGGAGTGTATGGGGGAGGGACGAGCAGTACTTC
CDR3: CAWSVWGRDEQYF

length: 15
V: TRBV15
J: TRBJ1-1
D: NA
size: NA
DNA: TGTGCCACCAGCAGGGTACGGGGGGCAGGCACTGAAGCTTTCTTT
CDR3: CATSRVRGAGTEAFF

length: 15
V: TRBV5-1
J: TRBJ2-5
D: TRBD1
size: NA
DNA: TGCGCCAGCAGCTTACGGTCCAACAGGGGAGAGACCCAGTACTTC
CDR3: CASSLRSNRGETQYF

length: 14
V: TRBV11-2
J: TRBJ1-6
D: TRBD1
size: NA
DNA: TGTGCCAGCAGCCGGGGACAGGTCAATTCACCCCTCCACTTT
CDR3: CASSRGQVNSPLHF

length: 16
V: TRBV11-2
J: TRBJ2-1
D: NA
size: few
DNA: TGTGCCAGCAGCCCGCGGGGGGACAGCTCCTACAATGAGCAGTTCTTC
CDR3: CASSPRGDSSYNEQFF

length: 13
V: TRBV7-9
J: TRBJ1-1
D: NA
size: few
DNA: TGTGCCAGCAGCTTAGATTCGGGGACTCGGGCTTTCTTT
CDR3: CASSLDSGTRAFF

length: 14
V: TRBV4-2
J: TRBJ2-7
D: TRBD2
size: NA
DNA: TGTGCCAGCAGCCGCGGACTAGCGGACTACGAGCAGTACTTC
CDR3: CASSRGLADYEQYF

length: 13
V: TRBV2
J: TRBJ1-3
D: NA
size: NA
DNA: TGTGCCAGCAAGTTATACTCTGGAAACACCATATATTTT
CDR3: CASKLYSGNTIYF

length: 15
V: TRBV4-1
J: TRBJ1-6
D: NA
size: NA
DNA: TGCGCCAGCAGGCTCAGCGGACAGACAAATTCACCCCTCCACTTT
CDR3: CASRLSGQTNSPLHF

length: 14
V: TRBV5-1
J: TRBJ2-3
D: NA
size: few
DNA: TGCGCCAGCAGCTTGGGGCACGGTTCAGATACGCAGTATTTT
CDR3: CASSLGHGSDTQYF

length: 14
V: TRBV7-2
J: TRBJ2-2
D: TRBD1
size: few
DNA: TGTGCCAGCAGCTCGAGGACAGGCACCGGGGAGCTGTTTTTT
CDR3: CASSSRTGTGELFF

length: 14
V: TRBV25-1
J: TRBJ2-5
D: NA
size: NA
DNA: TGTGCCAGCAGTGAATCAGGTCAGGGAGAGACCCAGTACTTC
CDR3: CASSESGQGETQYF

length: 14
V: TRBV11-1
J: TRBJ1-1
D: NA
size: NA
DNA: TGTGCCAGCAGCTTAGCGGTCAGGGCATCTGAAGCTTTCTTT
CDR3: CASSLAVRASEAFF

length: 14
V: TRBV10-3
J: TRBJ2-1
D: TRBD1
size: NA
DNA: TGTGCCATCAGGGGGGACAGGGCCGACGCCGAGCAGTTCTTC
CDR3: CAIRGDRADAEQFF